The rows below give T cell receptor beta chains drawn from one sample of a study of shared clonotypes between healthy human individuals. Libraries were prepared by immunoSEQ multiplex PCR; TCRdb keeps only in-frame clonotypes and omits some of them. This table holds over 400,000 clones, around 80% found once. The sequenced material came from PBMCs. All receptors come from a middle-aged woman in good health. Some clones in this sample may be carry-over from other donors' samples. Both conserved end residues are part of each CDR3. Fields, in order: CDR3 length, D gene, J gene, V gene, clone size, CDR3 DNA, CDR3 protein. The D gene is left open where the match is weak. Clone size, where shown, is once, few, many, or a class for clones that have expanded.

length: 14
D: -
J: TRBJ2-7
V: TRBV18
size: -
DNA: TGTGCCAGCTCACCTGGGGCGGAAGGGGACGAGCAGTACTTC
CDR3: CASSPGAEGDEQYF

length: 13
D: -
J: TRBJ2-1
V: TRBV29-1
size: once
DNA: TGCAGCGTTGGACCCGGTCCCTACAATGAGCAGTTCTTC
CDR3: CSVGPGPYNEQFF

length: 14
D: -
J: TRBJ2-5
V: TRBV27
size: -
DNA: TGTGCCAGTTCCCACGGGGGCGCCCTAGAGACCCAGTACTTC
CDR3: CASSHGGALETQYF

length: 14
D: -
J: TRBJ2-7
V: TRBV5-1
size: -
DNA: TGCGCCAGCAGCTTGGCCCCCCGAGCCTACGAGCAGTACTTC
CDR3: CASSLAPRAYEQYF

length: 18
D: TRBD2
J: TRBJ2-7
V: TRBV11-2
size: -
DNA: TGTGCCAGCAGCTTAGCCCGCGGGGTAGCGGGAGGACTATACGAGCAGTACTTC
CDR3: CASSLARGVAGGLYEQYF

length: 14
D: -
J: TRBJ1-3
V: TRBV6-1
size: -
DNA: TGTGCCAGCAGTGAAGTTAACTTTGGAAACACCATATATTTT
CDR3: CASSEVNFGNTIYF

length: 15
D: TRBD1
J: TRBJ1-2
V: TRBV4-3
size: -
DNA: TGCGCCAGCAGCCAAACCGGGACAGGGTGGTTTGGCTACACCTTC
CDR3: CASSQTGTGWFGYTF

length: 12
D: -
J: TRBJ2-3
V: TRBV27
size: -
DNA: TGTGCCAGCAGGGGATCTACAGATACGCAGTATTTT
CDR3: CASRGSTDTQYF

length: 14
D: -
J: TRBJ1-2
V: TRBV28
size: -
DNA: TGTGCCTGCACCCACCGGCAGGGAACCTATGGCTACACCTTC
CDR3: CACTHRQGTYGYTF

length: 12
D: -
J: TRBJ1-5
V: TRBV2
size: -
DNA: TGTGCCAGCAGTGAGGAGCTGAATCCCCAGCATTTT
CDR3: CASSEELNPQHF

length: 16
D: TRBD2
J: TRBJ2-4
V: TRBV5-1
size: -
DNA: TGCGCCAGCAGCTCGAGGACTAGCAGGGCCAAAAACATTCAGTACTTC
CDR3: CASSSRTSRAKNIQYF

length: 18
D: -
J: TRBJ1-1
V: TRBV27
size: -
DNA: TGTGCCAGCAGTTTAATGGGGGCCTCTAAGGTTATGCACACTGAAGCTTTCTTT
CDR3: CASSLMGASKVMHTEAFF

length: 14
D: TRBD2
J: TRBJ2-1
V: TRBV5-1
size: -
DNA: TGCGCCAGCAGCTTGGACCCAGCGGGAAATGAGCAGTTCTTC
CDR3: CASSLDPAGNEQFF

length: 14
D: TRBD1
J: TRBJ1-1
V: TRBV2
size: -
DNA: TGTGCCAGCAGGACTGGACAGGGGAACACTGAAGCTTTCTTT
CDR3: CASRTGQGNTEAFF

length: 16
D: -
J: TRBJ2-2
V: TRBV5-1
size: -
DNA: TGCGCCAGCAGCTTGGAAGGACGGGCGGGAACCGGGGAGCTGTTTTTT
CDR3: CASSLEGRAGTGELFF

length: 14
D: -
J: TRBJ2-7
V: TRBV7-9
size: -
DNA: TGTGCCAGCAGCTCCGGACTAATCCCCTACGAGCAGTACTTC
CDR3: CASSSGLIPYEQYF

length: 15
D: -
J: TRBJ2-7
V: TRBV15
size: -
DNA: TGTGCCACCAGCAGAGATAGCCAGGGGCCTTACGAGCAGTACTTC
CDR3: CATSRDSQGPYEQYF

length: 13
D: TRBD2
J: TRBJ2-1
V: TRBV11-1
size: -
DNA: TGTGCCAGCAGCTCCCGCCGCGGGGGTGAGCAGTTCTTC
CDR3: CASSSRRGGEQFF

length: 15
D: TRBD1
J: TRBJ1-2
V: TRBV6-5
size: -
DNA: TGTGCCAGCAGTTACGGGGGCGGACAGGTCTATGGCTACACCTTC
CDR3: CASSYGGGQVYGYTF

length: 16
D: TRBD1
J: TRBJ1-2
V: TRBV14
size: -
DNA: TGTGCCAGCAGCCAGCTTCCGGGACAGGGTGCCTCCGGCTACACCTTC
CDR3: CASSQLPGQGASGYTF

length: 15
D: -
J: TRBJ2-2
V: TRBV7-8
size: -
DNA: TGTGCCAGCAGCTTAGGTTGGCTTGTCATCGGGGAGCTGTTTTTT
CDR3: CASSLGWLVIGELFF

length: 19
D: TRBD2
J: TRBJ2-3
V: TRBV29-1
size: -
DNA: TGCAGCGTCTGGGGACTAGCGGGATCCAACATCTTAGGCGCAGATACGCAGTATTTT
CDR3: CSVWGLAGSNILGADTQYF

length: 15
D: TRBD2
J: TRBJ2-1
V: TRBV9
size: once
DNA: TGTGCCAGCAGCCCGGGGACTAGCGGGAGCGGTGAGCAGTTCTTC
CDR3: CASSPGTSGSGEQFF

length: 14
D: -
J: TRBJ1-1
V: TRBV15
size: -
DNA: TGTGCCACCAGCAGAGGCGGGGGGAACACTGAAGCTTTCTTT
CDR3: CATSRGGGNTEAFF

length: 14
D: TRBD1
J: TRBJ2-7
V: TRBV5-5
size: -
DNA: TGTGCCAGCAGCACCGGACAGGGGATGGCCCCCCAGTACTTC
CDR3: CASSTGQGMAPQYF

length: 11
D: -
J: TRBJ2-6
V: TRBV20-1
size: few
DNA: TGCAGTGCGGTTGGGGCCAACGTCCTGACTTTC
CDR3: CSAVGANVLTF

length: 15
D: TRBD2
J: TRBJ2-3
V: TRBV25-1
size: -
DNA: TGTGCCAGCAGTGTAGCGGGAGGAGGCACAGATACGCAGTATTTT
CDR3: CASSVAGGGTDTQYF

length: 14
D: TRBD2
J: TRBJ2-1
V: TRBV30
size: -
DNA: TGTGCCTGGAGATTAGCGGGAGGGCCGGATGAGCAGTTCTTC
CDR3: CAWRLAGGPDEQFF

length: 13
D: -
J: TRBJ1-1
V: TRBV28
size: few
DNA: TGTGCCACCCTTGTTCGGGGGAACACTGAAGCTTTCTTT
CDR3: CATLVRGNTEAFF

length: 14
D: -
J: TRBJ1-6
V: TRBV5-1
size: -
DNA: TGCGCCAGCAGCTTGGGGACGTACAATTCACCCCTCCACTTT
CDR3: CASSLGTYNSPLHF

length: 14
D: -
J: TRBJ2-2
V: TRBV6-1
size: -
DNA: TGTGCCAGCAGTGAAGTCAGGGGTCCCGGGGAGCTGTTTTTT
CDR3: CASSEVRGPGELFF

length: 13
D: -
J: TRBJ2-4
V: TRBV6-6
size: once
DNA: TGTGCCAGCAGGACGCCGGGACTTCCACTGCAGTACTTC
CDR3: CASRTPGLPLQYF

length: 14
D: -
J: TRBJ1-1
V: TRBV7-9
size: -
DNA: TGTGCCAGCAGCTTCTCTACGGGGAACACTGAAGCTTTCTTT
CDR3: CASSFSTGNTEAFF

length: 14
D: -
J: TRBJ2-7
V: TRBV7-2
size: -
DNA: TGTGCCAGCAGCTTAGAAGGCGGGAAGTACGAGCAGTACTTC
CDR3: CASSLEGGKYEQYF

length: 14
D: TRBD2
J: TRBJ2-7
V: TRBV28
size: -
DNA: TGTGCCAGCAGTTTGGGGGGGAGCCAGGTCGAGCAGTACTTC
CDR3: CASSLGGSQVEQYF

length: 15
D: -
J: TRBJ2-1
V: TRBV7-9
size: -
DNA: TGTGCCAGCAGCTTAGTTGGTGCGCTCCAGGGAGGTTTCTTCTTC
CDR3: CASSLVGALQGGFFF

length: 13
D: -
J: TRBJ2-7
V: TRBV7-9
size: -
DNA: TGTGCCAGCAGCTTAGCGCAAGGAGCGGAGCAGTACTTC
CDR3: CASSLAQGAEQYF

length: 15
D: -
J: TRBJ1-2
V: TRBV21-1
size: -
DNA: TGTGCCAGCAGCAAAGCGCCGGGTTCTCTCTATGGCTACACCTTC
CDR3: CASSKAPGSLYGYTF

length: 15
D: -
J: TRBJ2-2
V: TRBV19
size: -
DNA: TGTGCCAGTATACTAACAGGGCGAGGCACCGGGGAGCTGTTTTTT
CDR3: CASILTGRGTGELFF

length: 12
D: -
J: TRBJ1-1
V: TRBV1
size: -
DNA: TGCACCATCATGGGAGGTCACACTGAAGCTTTCTTT
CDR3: CTIMGGHTEAFF

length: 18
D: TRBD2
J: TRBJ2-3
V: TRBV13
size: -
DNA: TGTGCCAGCAGCCATAGACTAGCGGGAGGAGCTCGCACAGATACGCAGTATTTT
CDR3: CASSHRLAGGARTDTQYF

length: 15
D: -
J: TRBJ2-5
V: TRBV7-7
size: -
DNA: TGTGCCAGCAGCTTATCCGTTGCTCTCCAAGAGACCCAGTACTTC
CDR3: CASSLSVALQETQYF

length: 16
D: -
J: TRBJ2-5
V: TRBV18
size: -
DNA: TGTGCCAGCTCACCACCTTCTTACAGCCTTGCGTGGACCCAGTACTTC
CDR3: CASSPPSYSLAWTQYF

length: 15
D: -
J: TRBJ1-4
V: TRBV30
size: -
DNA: TGTGCCTGGAGTGTATACGACAGAGGCGGGGAAAAACTGTTTTTT
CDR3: CAWSVYDRGGEKLFF

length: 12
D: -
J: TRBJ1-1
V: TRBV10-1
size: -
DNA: TGCGCCAGCAGTGGTTCCCAGTACGGGACTTTCTTT
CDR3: CASSGSQYGTFF

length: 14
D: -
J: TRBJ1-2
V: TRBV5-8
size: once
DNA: TGTGCCAGCAGCTTGGGGGGGAGAAGGTATGGCTACACCTTC
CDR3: CASSLGGRRYGYTF

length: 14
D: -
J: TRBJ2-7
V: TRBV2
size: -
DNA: TGTGCCAGCAGTGACCGTCGTTCCTCCTCCGAGCAGTACTTC
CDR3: CASSDRRSSSEQYF

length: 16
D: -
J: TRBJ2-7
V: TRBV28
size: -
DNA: TGTGCCAGCAGGTCTGCGTGGGCAGGGACTTACTACGAGCAGTACTTC
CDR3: CASRSAWAGTYYEQYF